This T cell receptor beta chain was sequenced in a study of CD4+ T cells in melanoma (dated by TCRdb to 2022 to 2024). Context from the whole study: Neoantigen-specific CD4+ T cells in human melanoma were investigated in the study. Study-wide conclusions, independent of this receptor: Neoantigen-specific CD4+ T cells in melanoma were reported to have a range of differentiation states. Neoantigen-specific CD4+ T cells were reported to be correlated with the function of CD8+ T cells, macrophages and B cells.

The library was prepared using the immunoSEQ multiplex PCR assay. In its TCRdb copy, this immuneACCESS table keeps in-frame sequences only and misses some clones. Where compared with another copy, unresolved V genes explain less than half of these, and the others have no known cause. Across this sample there are roughly 110,000 clones, with 92% seen only once. The ten largest clones add up to 3% to 4% of the sample. After removal of 0 bases from V and 4 bases from J, the junction retains 4 bases not matched to a gene. CDR1 is given as SGHRS and CDR2 as YFSETQ, both from the germline V gene. Taken from cysteine to phenylalanine, the CDR3 has 15 residues. CDR3 DNA is the only sequence kept; it has 45 bases, read in frame from the first base. Note on this clone: Its antigen remains unidentified. One base away there is no much larger clone; base qualities are not given.

Donors were patients with melanoma. Material: peripheral blood. The V gene is TRBV5-1 and the J gene is TRBJ2-5, with 9 central nucleotides matching TRBD1. The clonotype originates from a human donor with melanoma. CDR3 loop: CASSLGDRALETQYF. The nucleotides read TGCGCCAGCAGCTTGGGGGACAGGGCCTTAGAGACCCAGTACTTC.